This TCR beta chain originates from a study of blood T cell repertoires in COVID-19 (dated by TCRdb to the early 2020s). Looking at the study overall: Samples from collaborators originated in the United States, Italy and Spain and spanned both the acute and convalescent phases of COVID-19. Sample metadata almost always included a de-identified subject ID, COVID-19 status, age in years and sex. The repertoires were made available in a free public database intended to serve as a resource for research on the immune response to SARS-CoV-2. Subjects who had been exposed to COVID-19, were actively infected with it, or had recovered from it provided the deeply sampled blood TCRbeta repertoires that made up the dataset. The material from the prospective study consisted of cDNA or gDNA derived from T cells, B-cell-depleted T cells, or PBMCs. The samples were drawn from two sources: the first 160 participants of the ongoing ImmuneRACE study, and 1,000 to 1,500 subjects contributed by 6 global collaborators. Where available, HLA class I and class II types were obtained from metadata supplied by the sample provider rather than from assay-based typing.

Overall study outcomes, separate from this receptor: The amount of clinical and demographic metadata varied by source and participant and was provided uncurated.

In the case of this clone: Its antigen specificity is not known. Base-call qualities are not available, and no considerably larger clone is one nucleotide away.

Participants in the prospective study were enrolled through a virtual design, were aged about 18 to 90 years, and lived in roughly 26 United States geographic areas. Cohort assignment in the prospective study relied on participant-reported clinical history from a screening survey and a study questionnaire. In the prospective study, whole blood, serum and a nasopharyngeal or oropharyngeal swab were collected from each participant by mobile phlebotomists. Additional blood draws and questionnaires over an approximately two-month period could optionally be provided by prospective study participants. Prospective study blood samples were shipped either frozen or at room temperature before DNA extraction. The cysteine opens and the phenylalanine closes a CDR3 of 14 amino acids. Just CDR3 DNA is preserved here, 42 bases in frame from base 1. V loses 3 bases, J loses 8 bases, and the germline ends lie 14 bases apart. The germline V gene encodes CDR1 MNHNS and CDR2 SASEGT.

TCRbeta CDR3 regions were amplified from genomic DNA by means of the immunoSEQ Assay, a bias-controlled multiplex PCR. On the authors' methods: The number of nucleated cells in each sample was estimated by amplification of reference gene primers within the assay. To quantify the absolute abundance of each unique TCRbeta CDR3 rearrangement, sequence reads were collapsed and filtered. For each sample, productive Simpson clonality was calculated as the square root of Simpson's diversity index over productive rearrangements. What TCRdb holds here is the immuneACCESS table cut down to in-frame rearrangements. Part of the clones is not present; checked against another copy, under half of the missing clones reflect an unresolved V gene, and the others are unexplained. V and J calls and clone size follow that table, whereas D and trimming were derived from the DNA. Across this sample there are around 220,000 clones, with about nine tenths seen only once. The ten largest clonotypes hold around 6% of the sample.

This chain joins TRBV6-1 to TRBJ2-1, and the D gene may be TRBD2, 6 bases matching. The clonotype originates from a woman aged 30 to 39 with acute COVID-19. Material: PBMCs or T cells enriched from blood (not recorded which). In nucleotide form, the sequence is TGTGCCAGCAGTGAGGAAACTAGCAGCGATGAGCAGTTCTTC. Its product reads: CASSEETSSDEQFF.